Below are 30 T cell receptor beta chains sequenced from a single sample in a study of human T cells and chemical hapten exposure. TCRdb ran MiXCR on the RACE reads and lists one entry per CDR3 protein. Here the sample spans roughly 260,000 distinct CDR3 sequences, approximately 8.6% being singletons. Time point defined: pre-sensitization, week 0. Treatment defined: therapeutic diphenylcyclopropenone sensitization with weekly scalp DPC. Sequenced here: whole blood, sampled in connection with sensitization to the hapten diphenylcyclopropenone (DPC). These receptors came from a middle-aged woman with alopecia areata. Some clones in this sample may be carry-over from other donors' samples.

The chain is built from TRBV27 and TRBJ2-3; D may match TRBD1 or TRBD2 (5 bases each). Trimming took 7 bases from V and 5 from J, leaving 22 bases between them. The CDR3 runs 16 residues. Germline loops: CDR1 MNHEY, CDR2 SMNVEV (reference sequence). CDR3 region: CASTPPPGRGRDTQYF. In DNA, the CDR3 is TGTGCCAGCACCCCCCCACCGGGACGGGGTCGAGATACGCAGTATTTT.

This clonotype was picked up many times. The CDR3 coding sequence is TGCAGTGCAAAGGACGGCTATTATAGCAATCAGCCCCAGCATTTT. Protein: CSAKDGYYSNQPQHF. The chain has TRBV20-1 and TRBJ1-5, with no clear D. The CDR3 loop spans 15 amino acids. The V gene lost 6 bases and the J gene lost 0 bases, with 15 bases spanning the gap. Germline CDR1 and CDR2: DFQATT and SNEGSKA (reference sequence).

This clonotype occurred a few times. The V call is TRBV29-1, the J call TRBJ2-7, with D unresolved. The CDR3 runs to 11 residues. From germline, CDR1 is SQVTM and CDR2 ANQGSEA. V was pared by 5 bases and J by 4 bases, with 9 bases between. The CDR3 bases are TGCAGCGTTACAGAAGAATACGAGCAGTACTTC. Translated, it gives CSVTEEYEQYF.

The table lists this clonotype with a few counts. The V gene is TRBV6-1, the J gene TRBJ2-7; 9 nucleotides match TRBD2. Germline-derived CDR1 and CDR2 are MNHNS and SASEGT. V lost 8 bases and J lost 11; bases outside the gene matches: 10. The CDR3 is 12 residues long. CDR3 residues: CASLSAGGKEYF. The CDR3 DNA reads as TGTGCCAGCCTCTCCGCGGGAGGGAAGGAGTACTTC.

This clonotype was detected only a few times. This chain connects TRBV12-3 or TRBV12-4 to TRBJ2-5; D is ambiguous. The V end lost 5 bases, the J end lost 4 bases, and 11 bases lay between the germline ends. This CDR3 contains 13 residues. In DNA form, the CDR3 reads TGTGCCAGCAGTCCTCTGGTCCCAGAGACCCAGTACTTC. Its protein is CASSPLVPETQYF.

This clonotype has at least ten counts. The J gene is TRBJ2-3, the V gene TRBV11-2; weak D call: TRBD2 (5 bases). Trimming took 7 bases from V and 6 from J, leaving 11 bases between them. Germline CDR1 and CDR2: SGHAT and FQNNGV. CDR3 length: 12 residues. CDR3 in DNA: TGTGCCAGCACCCCCTGGGAGGATACGCAGTATTTT. It yields the protein CASTPWEDTQYF.

The V and J genes are TRBV6-6 and TRBJ1-2; TRBD1 matches at 7 bases. The germline V gene has CDR1 MNHNY and CDR2 SVGAGI (reference sequence). This CDR3 is built from 15 residues. The junction had 9 bases not matched to a gene; V was cut back by 5 bases and J by 3 bases. CDR3 loop: CASSPSRDRDYGYTF. The CDR3 DNA reads TGTGCCAGCAGTCCGAGCCGGGACAGAGACTATGGCTACACCTTC.

This clonotype was detected ten times or more. This rearrangement joins TRBV7-2 to TRBJ2-1, with D maybe TRBD2 (5 bases). The CDR3 has 12 residues. The germline V gene encodes CDR1 SGHTA and CDR2 FQGNSA. V was clipped by 1 base and J by 10 bases, with 8 bases between them. CDR3 loop: CASSLVLAEQFF. In DNA, the CDR3 is TGTGCCAGCAGCTTAGTGCTAGCCGAGCAGTTCTTC.

The chain links TRBV6-5 to TRBJ2-1; D perhaps matches TRBD2 (6 bases). The V and J ends lost 4 bases and 9 bases respectively, with 16 bases between them. The CDR3 contains 14 residues. Germline CDR1 and CDR2: MNHEY and SVGAGI. The CDR3 loop reads CASSSPTSLLEQFF. CDR3 sequence (DNA): TGTGCCAGCAGTTCTCCGACTAGTCTTCTTGAGCAGTTCTTC.

This clonotype was seen more than once but under ten times. V gene TRBV7-9 combines with J gene TRBJ2-3; either TRBD1 or TRBD2 may supply D (5 bases each). Trimming took off 2 bases at V and 2 bases at J, with 11 bases between the two ends. This CDR3 has 15 residues. Germline loops: CDR1 SEHNR, CDR2 FQNEAQ (reference sequence). The CDR3 reads CASSLNGAYTDTQYF. CDR3 DNA: TGTGCCAGCAGCTTAAACGGGGCATACACAGATACGCAGTATTTT.

This clonotype was observed a handful of times. The V gene is TRBV7-2, the J gene TRBJ2-3; 10 positions agree with TRBD2. Germline loops: CDR1 SGHTA, CDR2 FQGNSA. The V segment lost 2 bases and the J segment 6 bases; nucleotides outside the gene matches: 8. This CDR3 contains 16 residues. Here the CDR3 DNA reads TGTGCCAGCAGCTTACAGGCTAGCGGGAGTGGGGATACGCAGTATTTT. This sequence encodes CASSLQASGSGDTQYF.

The rearrangement links TRBV2 to TRBJ2-7; the D is unclear. This CDR3 is 13 amino acids long. Germline V gives CDR1 SNHLY, CDR2 FYNNEI. Trimming took off 0 bases at V and 6 bases at J, with 9 bases between the two ends. The CDR3 DNA reads TGTGCCAGCAGTGAAGCGCAAAGGTCCGAGCAGTACTTC. Its protein product is CASSEAQRSEQYF.

This clonotype was picked up a small number of times. The CDR3, as DNA: TGCAGTGCTAGAGGACAGGAGAATAGCAATCAGCCCCAGCATTTT. Protein sequence: CSARGQENSNQPQHF. The V call is TRBV20-1, the J call TRBJ1-5; a weak D match, TRBD1 (6 bases). The CDR3 runs to 15 residues. The germline V and J ends were trimmed by 1 base and 0 bases, with 10 bases remaining between them. Germline V lookup: CDR1 DFQATT, CDR2 SNEGSKA (reference sequence).

Only a few counts were recorded for this clonotype. The V and J genes are TRBV14 and TRBJ2-5; no clear D gene. Deletions cut 5 bases from V and 4 bases from J, with 8 bases between. CDR1 is SGHDN, CDR2 FVKESK, per germline. CDR3 length equals 12 residues. The DNA of the CDR3 is TGTGCCAGCAGCGGTTGGGGAGAGACCCAGTACTTC. It encodes CASSGWGETQYF.

This clonotype was counted many times. The chain combines TRBV7-2 with TRBJ2-3, with 8 nucleotides matching TRBD2. This CDR3 comprises 14 residues. V was pared by 5 bases and J by 10 bases, with 11 bases of the junction left unmatched. In germline, CDR1 is SGHTA, CDR2 FQGNSA. CDR3 sequence (DNA): TGTGCCAGCAGCCAAGCGGGAGCTGGTCTTGCGCAGTATTTT. This sequence encodes CASSQAGAGLAQYF.

This clonotype was observed a few times. The chain has TRBV10-3 and TRBJ1-6; D remains unclear. With 0 bases removed from V and 9 bases from J, the gap between germline ends came to 9 bases. The CDR3 is made up of 14 amino acids. Per the germline V gene, CDR1 is ENHRY and CDR2 is SYGVKD. The CDR3 DNA reads TGTGCCATCAGTGAGTCAGTAGAAGGTTCACCCCTCCACTTT. Its protein product is CAISESVEGSPLHF.

This clonotype was observed a few times. The chain recombines TRBV6-5 with TRBJ1-1; the D is unclear. This CDR3 comprises 13 residues. V was clipped by 5 bases and J by 10 bases, with 17 bases between them. Germline CDR1 and CDR2: MNHEY and SVGAGI. The CDR3 sequence: CASSPSTIGGAFF. The CDR3 DNA follows: TGTGCCAGCAGTCCATCCACTATTGGCGGAGCTTTCTTT.

The V and J genes are TRBV5-4 and TRBJ1-1, with 8 bases identical to TRBD1. The germline gives CDR1 SGHNT, CDR2 YYREEE (reference sequence). The length of the CDR3 is 14 residues. The V segment lost 4 bases and the J segment 3 bases; nucleotides outside the gene matches: 5. CDR3: CASSTRTGHTEAFF. In DNA, the CDR3 is TGTGCCAGCAGCACCAGGACAGGGCACACTGAAGCTTTCTTT.

This clonotype was seen many times. The chain links TRBV4-2 to TRBJ1-1; no definite D call. The V end lost 0 bases, the J end lost 5 bases, and 16 bases lay between the germline ends. The CDR3 consists of 16 residues. Germline loops: CDR1 LGHNA, CDR2 YNFKEQ. In nucleotides, the CDR3 is TGTGCCAGCAGCCAAGAATATCTGGGATTGGGAACTGAAGCTTTCTTT. It codes for CASSQEYLGLGTEAFF.

The chain is built from TRBV28 and TRBJ2-3; D unresolved. Germline assignment: CDR1 MDHEN and CDR2 SYDVKM. The CDR3 loop spans 13 amino acids. V was trimmed by 4 bases and J by 2 bases, leaving 7 bases between them. In DNA, the CDR3 is TGTGCCAGCAGTTCTCCCCCCACAGATACGCAGTATTTT. This encodes CASSSPPTDTQYF.

A few counts support this clonotype. The rearrangement uses TRBV20-1 and TRBJ2-3, with TRBD2 identical over 11 bases. The CDR3 length is 13 residues. The germline V gene has CDR1 DFQATT and CDR2 SNEGSKA (reference sequence). Here the CDR3 DNA reads TGCAGCCGGACTAGCGGGAGCACAGATACGCAGTATTTT. It codes for CSRTSGSTDTQYF.

V gene TRBV7-9 combines with J gene TRBJ2-2; D not resolved. CDR1 SEHNR and CDR2 FQNEAQ come from the germline V gene (reference sequence). V lost 4 bases to trimming and J lost 8 bases, with 8 bases between them. CDR3 length: 12 amino acids. CDR3 loop: CASSSAAGELFF. CDR3 bases: TGTGCCAGCAGCTCAGCCGCAGGGGAGCTGTTTTTT. Full variable domain (rest looked up from reference TRBV7-9 and TRBJ2-2): DTGVSQNPRHKITKRGQNVTFRCDPISEHNRLYWYRQTLGQGPEFLTYFQNEAQLEKSRLLSDRFSAERPKGSFSTLEIQRTEQGDSAMYLCASSSAAGELFFGEGSRLTVL.

This clonotype was observed a few times. The rearrangement joins TRBV7-9 to TRBJ2-5; D call uncertain. Trimming took 1 base from V and 3 from J, leaving 15 bases between them. This CDR3 spans 16 amino acids. Germline values: CDR1 SEHNR, CDR2 FQNEAQ (reference sequence). CDR3 region: CASSLGQPGLEETQYF. DNA for the CDR3: TGTGCCAGCAGCTTAGGCCAGCCTGGGCTAGAAGAGACCCAGTACTTC.

In this sample, this clonotype turned up a few times. CDR3 sequence (DNA): TGTGCCAGCAGCTTATGGGGCCAGTTCTCTGGAAACACCATATATTTT. Translation: CASSLWGQFSGNTIYF. The rearrangement uses TRBV7-2 and TRBJ1-3, with D perhaps TRBD1 (5 bases). Germline assignment: CDR1 SGHTA and CDR2 FQGNSA. The CDR3 has 16 residues. Trimming cost V 2 bases and J 0 bases, with 11 bases left between them.

This clonotype was found many times. CDR3 coding DNA: TGCAGTGCTAGGTCGGGACAGAGTCATGGCTACACCTTC. This encodes CSARSGQSHGYTF. V gene TRBV20-1 combines with J gene TRBJ1-2, with TRBD1 identical over 7 bases. The J segment lost 6 bases and the V segment lost 3 bases, leaving 7 bases of the junction unmatched. The CDR3 covers 13 residues. The germline gives CDR1 DFQATT, CDR2 SNEGSKA (reference sequence).

The chain is built from TRBV3-1 and TRBJ2-1; TRBD2 matches at 8 bases. The CDR3 sequence is 16 residues long. V lost 4 bases to trimming and J lost 7 bases; unmatched junction nucleotides: 12. Germline CDR1 LGHDT, CDR2 YNNKEL (reference sequence). The CDR3 region has the DNA TGTGCCAGCAGCCCCGGGGGCGCGGGAGGTTTAAATGAGCAGTTCTTC. It encodes CASSPGGAGGLNEQFF.

This clonotype was picked up a small number of times. The V call is TRBV6-2 or TRBV6-3, the J call TRBJ2-1; D call uncertain. CDR1 and CDR2 (germline): MNHEY, SVGEGT. This CDR3 is built from 13 residues. Trimming left V 6 bases short and J 9 bases short, with 15 bases between. The CDR3 DNA reads TGTGCCAGCAGAGAAGACCCGGCCGGTGAGCAGTTCTTC. Encoded protein: CASREDPAGEQFF.

In this sample, this clonotype turned up a few times. The chain is built from TRBV11-1 and TRBJ2-1, with D perhaps being TRBD1 or TRBD2 (5 bases each). Germline V gives CDR1 SGHAT, CDR2 FQDESV (reference sequence). This CDR3 has 14 residues. The germline V and J ends were trimmed by 3 bases and 8 bases, with 14 bases remaining between them. The CDR3 is CASSFGAPWDEQFF. CDR3 DNA: TGTGCCAGCAGCTTCGGGGCACCATGGGATGAGCAGTTCTTC.

The V gene is TRBV6-5, the J gene TRBJ2-2, with 11 nucleotides matching TRBD2. The V and J ends lost 6 bases and 5 bases, in that order; junction bases with no gene match: 11. CDR1 is MNHEY, CDR2 SVGAGI, per germline. The CDR3 contains 17 residues. CDR3 bases: TGTGCCAGCAGCCTGGGTCTAGCGGGAGGTTGGACCGGGGAGCTGTTTTTT. Amino acids: CASSLGLAGGWTGELFF.

This clonotype was counted only a few times. V usage is TRBV28 and J usage is TRBJ2-3; possible D gene TRBD2, 6 bases. Trimming stripped 8 bases from V and 3 bases from J, with 9 bases between. Per germline, CDR1 MDHEN and CDR2 SYDVKM. This CDR3 contains 12 residues. CDR3 nucleotides: TGTGCCAGCGGGGAGGAAACAGATACGCAGTATTTT. This sequence encodes CASGEETDTQYF.